This TCR beta chain was identified in a study of T cell changes during pregnancy in multiple sclerosis. Measured with immunoSEQ multiplex PCR; TCRdb has only the in-frame clones, and not every one. The sample carries around 100,000 clones, approximately 90% recorded once. Germline loops: CDR1 SGHAT, CDR2 FQNNGV. This CDR3 has 17 amino acids. V was cut by 5 bases and J by 2 bases, with 20 bases left in between. The chain employs TRBV11-2 and TRBJ2-3; TRBD2 might be the D (6 bases). Sequencing was performed on peripheral blood, taken in the third trimester of pregnancy. The sequence derives from a female donor with multiple sclerosis, enrolled in a pregnancy study. In nucleotides, the CDR3 is TGTGCCAGCAGCCCCAGGGCGGGAAGGGCACACACAGATACGCAGTATTTT. Translated, it gives CASSPRAGRAHTDTQYF. Combining the CDR3 with reference TRBV11-2 and TRBJ2-3 gives the whole variable domain EAGVAQSPRYKIIEKRQSVAFWCNPISGHATLYWYQQILGQGPKLLIQFQNNGVVDDSQLPKDRFSAERLKGVDSTLKIQPAKLEDSAVYLCASSPRAGRAHTDTQYFGPGTRLTVL.